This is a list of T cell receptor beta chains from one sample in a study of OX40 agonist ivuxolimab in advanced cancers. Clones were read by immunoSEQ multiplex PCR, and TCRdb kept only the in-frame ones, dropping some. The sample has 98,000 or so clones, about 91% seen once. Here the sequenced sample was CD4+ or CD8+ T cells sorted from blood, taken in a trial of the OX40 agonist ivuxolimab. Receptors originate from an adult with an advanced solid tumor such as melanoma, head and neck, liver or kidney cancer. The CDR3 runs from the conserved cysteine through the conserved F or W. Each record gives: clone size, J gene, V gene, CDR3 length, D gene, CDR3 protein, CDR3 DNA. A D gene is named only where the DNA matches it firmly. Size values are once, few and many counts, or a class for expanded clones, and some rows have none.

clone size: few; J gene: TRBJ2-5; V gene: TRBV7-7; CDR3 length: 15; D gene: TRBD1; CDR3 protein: CASSRGTGPQETQYF; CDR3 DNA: TGTGCTAGCAGCCGAGGGACAGGGCCCCAAGAGACCCAGTACTTC
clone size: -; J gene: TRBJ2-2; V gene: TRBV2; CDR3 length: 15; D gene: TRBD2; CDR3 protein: CASRRTSGNTGELFF; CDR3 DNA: TGTGCCAGCAGGAGGACTAGCGGAAACACCGGGGAGCTGTTTTTT
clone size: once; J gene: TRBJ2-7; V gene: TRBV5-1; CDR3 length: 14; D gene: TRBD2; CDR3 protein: CASRPTSGVPEQYF; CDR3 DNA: TGCGCCAGCAGGCCGACTAGCGGGGTTCCCGAGCAGTACTTC
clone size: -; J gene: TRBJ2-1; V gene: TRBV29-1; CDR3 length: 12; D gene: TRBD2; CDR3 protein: CSGGGSYNEQFF; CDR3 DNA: TGCAGCGGGGGGGGTTCCTACAATGAGCAGTTCTTC
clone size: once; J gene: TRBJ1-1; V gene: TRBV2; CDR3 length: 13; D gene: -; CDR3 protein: CASSEEVNTEAFF; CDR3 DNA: TGTGCCAGCAGTGAAGAGGTAAACACTGAAGCTTTCTTT
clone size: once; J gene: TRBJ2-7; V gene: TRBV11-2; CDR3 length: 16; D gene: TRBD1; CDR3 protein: CASSSSPGTGRNEQYF; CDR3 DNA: TGTGCCAGCAGCAGCAGCCCCGGGACAGGGAGGAACGAGCAGTACTTC
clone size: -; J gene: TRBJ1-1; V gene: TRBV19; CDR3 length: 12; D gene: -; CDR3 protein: CASGRLNTEAFF; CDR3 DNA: TGTGCCAGTGGACGGCTGAACACTGAAGCTTTCTTT
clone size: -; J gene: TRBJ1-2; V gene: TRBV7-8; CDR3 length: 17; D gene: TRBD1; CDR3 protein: CASSTSFFQGAYYGYTF; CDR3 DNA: TGTGCCAGCAGCACAAGTTTCTTCCAGGGGGCCTACTATGGCTACACCTTC
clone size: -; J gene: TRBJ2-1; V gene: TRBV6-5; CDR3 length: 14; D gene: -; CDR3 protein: CASGSGTVYNEQFF; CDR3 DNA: TGTGCCAGCGGGTCGGGGACCGTCTACAATGAGCAGTTCTTC
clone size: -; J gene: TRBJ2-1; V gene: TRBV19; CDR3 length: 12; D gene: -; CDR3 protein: CASSIYDNEQFF; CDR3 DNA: TGTGCCAGTAGTATCTATGACAATGAGCAGTTCTTC
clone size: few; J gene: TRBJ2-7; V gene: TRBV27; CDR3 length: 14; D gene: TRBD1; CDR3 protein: CASSVDRAAYEQYF; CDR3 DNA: TGTGCCAGCAGTGTTGACAGGGCAGCCTACGAGCAGTACTTC
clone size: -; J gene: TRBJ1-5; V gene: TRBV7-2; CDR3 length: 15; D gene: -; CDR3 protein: CASSFRWGGMEPQHF; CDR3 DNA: TGTGCCAGCAGCTTTCGTTGGGGGGGCATGGAGCCCCAGCATTTT
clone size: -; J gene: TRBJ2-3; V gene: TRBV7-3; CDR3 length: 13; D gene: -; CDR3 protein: CASSLTGPSNKYF; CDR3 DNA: TGTGCCAGCAGCTTAACCGGTCCTTCAAACAAGTATTTT
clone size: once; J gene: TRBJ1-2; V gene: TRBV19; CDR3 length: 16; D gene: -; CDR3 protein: CASSIDTGTPNYGYTF; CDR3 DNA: TGTGCCAGTAGTATAGATACCGGGACACCGAACTATGGCTACACCTTC
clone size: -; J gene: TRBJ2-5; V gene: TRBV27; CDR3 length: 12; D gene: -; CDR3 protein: CASTSLGETQYF; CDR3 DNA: TGTGCCAGCACTTCCCTAGGGGAGACCCAGTACTTC
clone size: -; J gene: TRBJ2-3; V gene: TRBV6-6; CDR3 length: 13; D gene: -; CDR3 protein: CASRLIGLNTQYF; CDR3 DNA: TGTGCCAGCAGATTGATCGGACTAAATACGCAGTATTTT
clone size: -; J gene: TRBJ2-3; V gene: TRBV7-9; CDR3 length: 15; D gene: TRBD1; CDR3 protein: CASTTGGRGTDTQYF; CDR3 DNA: TGTGCCAGCACTACAGGGGGCAGGGGCACAGATACGCAGTATTTT
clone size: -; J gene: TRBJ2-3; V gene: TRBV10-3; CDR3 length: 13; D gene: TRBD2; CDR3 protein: CAISGLAKDTQYF; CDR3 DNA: TGTGCCATCAGTGGACTAGCGAAGGATACGCAGTATTTT
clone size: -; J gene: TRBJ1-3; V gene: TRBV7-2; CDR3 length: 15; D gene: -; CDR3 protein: CASSLAGFSGNTIYF; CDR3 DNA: TGTGCCAGCAGCTTAGCTGGTTTCTCTGGAAACACCATATATTTT
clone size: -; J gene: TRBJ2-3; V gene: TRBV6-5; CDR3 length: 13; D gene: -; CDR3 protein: CASSYSSADTQYF; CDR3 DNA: TGTGCCAGCAGTTACTCTTCGGCAGATACGCAGTATTTT
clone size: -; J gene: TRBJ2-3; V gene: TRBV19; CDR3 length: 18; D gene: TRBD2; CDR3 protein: CASSTGTSGVSGTDTQYF; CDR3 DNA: TGTGCCAGTAGTACAGGGACTAGCGGGGTTAGTGGCACAGATACGCAGTATTTT
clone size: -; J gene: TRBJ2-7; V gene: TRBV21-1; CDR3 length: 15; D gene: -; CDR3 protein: CASSPEGAPFYEQYF; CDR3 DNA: TGTGCCAGCAGCCCAGAGGGGGCACCGTTCTACGAGCAGTACTTC
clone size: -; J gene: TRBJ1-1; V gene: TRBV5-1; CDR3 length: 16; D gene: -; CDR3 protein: CASSLAEEPLNTEAFF; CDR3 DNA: TGCGCCAGCAGCTTGGCAGAAGAACCTTTAAACACTGAAGCTTTCTTT
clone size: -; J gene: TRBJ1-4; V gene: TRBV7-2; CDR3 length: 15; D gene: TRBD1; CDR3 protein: CASSPRTGSPEKLFF; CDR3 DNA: TGTGCCAGCAGCCCGCGGACAGGGTCGCCTGAAAAACTGTTTTTT
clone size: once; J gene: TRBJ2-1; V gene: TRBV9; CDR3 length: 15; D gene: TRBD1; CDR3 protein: CASSVAGQGHNEQFF; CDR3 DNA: TGTGCCAGCAGCGTAGCGGGACAGGGTCACAATGAGCAGTTCTTC
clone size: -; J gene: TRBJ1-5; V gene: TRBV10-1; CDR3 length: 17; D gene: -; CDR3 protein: CASSESIGGHFSQPQHF; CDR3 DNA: TGCGCCAGCAGTGAGTCGATCGGGGGACATTTTTCTCAGCCCCAGCATTTT
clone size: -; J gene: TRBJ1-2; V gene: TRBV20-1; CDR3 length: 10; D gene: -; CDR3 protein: CSAPSYGYTF; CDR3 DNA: TGCAGTGCCCCGAGTTATGGCTACACCTTC
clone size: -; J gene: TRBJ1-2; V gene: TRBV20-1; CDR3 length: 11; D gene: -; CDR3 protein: CSAKEIPGYTF; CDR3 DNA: TGCAGTGCTAAGGAGATCCCTGGCTACACCTTC
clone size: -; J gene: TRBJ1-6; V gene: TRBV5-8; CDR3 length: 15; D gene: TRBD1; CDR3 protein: CASSGTGNYNSPLHF; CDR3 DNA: TGTGCCAGCAGCGGGACAGGGAACTATAATTCACCCCTCCACTTT
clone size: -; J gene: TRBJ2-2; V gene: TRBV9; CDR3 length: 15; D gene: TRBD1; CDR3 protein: CASSVGTGSTGELFF; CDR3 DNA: TGTGCCAGCAGCGTTGGGACAGGGTCGACCGGGGAGCTGTTTTTT
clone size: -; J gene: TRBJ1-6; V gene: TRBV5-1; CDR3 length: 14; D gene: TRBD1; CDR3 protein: CASSRGQGFSPLHF; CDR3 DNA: TGCGCCAGCAGCCGGGGACAGGGATTTTCACCCCTCCACTTT
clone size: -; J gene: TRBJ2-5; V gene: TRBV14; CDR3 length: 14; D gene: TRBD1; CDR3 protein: CASSRDRGAETQYF; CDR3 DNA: TGTGCCAGCAGCCGGGACAGGGGAGCGGAGACCCAGTACTTC
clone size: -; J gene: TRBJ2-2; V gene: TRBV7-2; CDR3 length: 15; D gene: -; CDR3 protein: CASSLSIGVIGELFF; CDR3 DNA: TGTGCCAGCAGCTTATCCATTGGAGTGATCGGGGAGCTGTTTTTT
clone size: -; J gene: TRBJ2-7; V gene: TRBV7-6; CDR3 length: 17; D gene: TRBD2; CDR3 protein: CASSLVASGAGAYEQYF; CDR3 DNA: TGTGCCAGCAGCTTAGTGGCTAGCGGAGCTGGGGCCTACGAGCAGTACTTC
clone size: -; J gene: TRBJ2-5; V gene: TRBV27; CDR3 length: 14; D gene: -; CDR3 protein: CASSMLAYQETQYF; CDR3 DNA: TGTGCCAGCAGTATGCTGGCGTACCAAGAGACCCAGTACTTC
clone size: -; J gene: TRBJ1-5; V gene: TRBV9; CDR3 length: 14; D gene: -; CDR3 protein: CASSVEGGNQPQHF; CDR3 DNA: TGTGCCAGCAGCGTAGAAGGGGGCAATCAGCCCCAGCATTTT
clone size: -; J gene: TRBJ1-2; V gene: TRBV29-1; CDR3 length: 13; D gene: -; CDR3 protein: CSVELQRRSGYTF; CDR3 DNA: TGCAGCGTTGAACTCCAGCGCAGGTCTGGCTACACCTTC